This TCR beta chain emerged from a study of CD8+ T cells in alopecia areata. Study-wide context: Tofacitinib exposure lasted 6 to 18 months, followed by 6 months off drug.

Regarding treatment: oral pan-JAK inhibitor, 5-10 mg twice daily. Patients with alopecia areata provided lesional scalp punch biopsies as well as peripheral blood. The germline CDR1 and CDR2 sequences are GTSNPN and SVGIG (reference sequence). The CDR3 extends over 12 amino acids. Trimming removed 3 bases at V and 11 bases at J, with 16 bases between. RNA extraction was followed by reverse transcription into cDNA, which acted as the sequencing template. TCRdb's copy holds only in-frame clones and misses some; the assay was immunoSEQ multiplex PCR. Altogether around 140,000 clones are present, about 56% being singletons, with the ten largest covering approximately 15%.

The rearrangement joins TRBV30 to TRBJ1-1; D unclear. This receptor was obtained from a human donor with alopecia areata. Sample: CD8+ T cells sorted from blood, taken at week 4, from a patient treated with tofacitinib. The CDR3 DNA follows: TGTGCCTGGAGCGACCCCCCAGGTCAGGCTTTCTTT. It codes for CAWSDPPGQAFF.